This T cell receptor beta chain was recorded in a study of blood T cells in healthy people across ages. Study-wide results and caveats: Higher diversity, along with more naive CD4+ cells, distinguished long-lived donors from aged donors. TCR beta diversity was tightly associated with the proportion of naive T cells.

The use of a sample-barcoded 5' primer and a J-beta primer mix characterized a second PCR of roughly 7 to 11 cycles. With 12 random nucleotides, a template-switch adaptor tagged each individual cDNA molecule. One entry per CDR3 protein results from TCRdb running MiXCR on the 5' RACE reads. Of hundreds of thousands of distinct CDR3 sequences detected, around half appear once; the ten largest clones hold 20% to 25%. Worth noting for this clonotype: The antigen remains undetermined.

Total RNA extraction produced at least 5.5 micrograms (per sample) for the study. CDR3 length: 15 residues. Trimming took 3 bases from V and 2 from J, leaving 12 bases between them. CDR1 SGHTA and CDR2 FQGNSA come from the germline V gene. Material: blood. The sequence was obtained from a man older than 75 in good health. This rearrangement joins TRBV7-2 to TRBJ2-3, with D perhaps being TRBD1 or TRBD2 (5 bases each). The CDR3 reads CASSFVGGNTDTQYF. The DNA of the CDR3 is TGTGCCAGCAGCTTCGTTGGGGGAAACACAGATACGCAGTATTTT.